These 8 T cell receptor beta chains were all obtained from the same sample, sequenced in a study of naive and memory T cell subsets. Two oligonucleotides, mixed equimolar, formed the beta constant-region primer covering TRBC1 and TRBC2. TCRdb re-analysed the UMI-ligation and nested PCR reads in MiXCR, keeping a single row per CDR3 protein. The sample holds 130,000 to 150,000 distinct CDR3 sequences, over 15% seen once. The sample was naive CD4+ T cells from blood. All receptors come from a human donor in good health.

This clonotype was counted a few times. The chain carries TRBV7-2 and TRBJ2-4; 7 bases line up with TRBD1. There are 15 residues in the CDR3. Trimming took 1 base from V and 4 from J; bases not matched to a gene: 4. Looked up from germline, CDR1 is SGHTA and CDR2 is FQGNSA. The CDR3 is CASSLEGAKKNIQYF. The CDR3 DNA reads as TGTGCCAGCAGCTTAGAGGGGGCGAAAAAAAACATTCAGTACTTC.

This clonotype has just a few counts. This sequence joins TRBV6-2 or TRBV6-3 and TRBJ2-1, with D maybe TRBD1 (6 bases). V shed 4 bases and J shed 3 bases, with 16 bases lying between them. CDR1 MNHEY and CDR2 SVGEGT come from the germline V gene. This CDR3 contains 16 residues. CDR3 sequence (DNA): TGTGCCAGCAGTTCGGACCGGGACACCTACTACAATGAGCAGTTCTTC. Translating gives CASSSDRDTYYNEQFF.

The chain recombines TRBV5-1 with TRBJ1-1; D call uncertain. The V gene's germline CDR1 is SGHRS and CDR2 YFSETQ. The CDR3 length is 14 residues. V dropped 0 bases and J dropped 2 bases, with 8 bases sitting between them. CDR3 DNA: TGCGCCAGCAGCTTGGAGGCACCAAACACTGAAGCTTTCTTT. Translating it yields CASSLEAPNTEAFF.

The chain recombines TRBV28 with TRBJ2-1; no clear D. Per germline, CDR1 MDHEN and CDR2 SYDVKM. Between the trimmed V and J ends, which lost 4 bases and 5 bases, there was a span of 15 bases. The CDR3 totals 15 residues. The CDR3 here is CASSSFVILDNEQFF. The DNA of the CDR3 is TGTGCCAGCAGTTCCTTTGTGATTTTGGACAATGAGCAGTTCTTC.

This clonotype was seen only a few times. The V gene is TRBV7-2, the J gene TRBJ2-3, with D perhaps assigned TRBD1 or TRBD2 (5 bases each). Germline V lookup: CDR1 SGHTA, CDR2 FQGNSA. V shed 3 bases and J shed 7 bases, with 23 bases lying between them. CDR3 size: 17 residues. The CDR3 DNA is TGTGCCAGCAGCTTCGCCCGCTCCGGGACCCCGGGAAATACGCAGTATTTT. This gives the protein CASSFARSGTPGNTQYF.

This clonotype has a count of ten or more. The chain couples TRBV28 to TRBJ2-2; 7 nucleotides match TRBD2. V gave up 7 bases and J gave up 1 base; unmatched junction bases: 3. Germline loops: CDR1 MDHEN, CDR2 SYDVKM. The CDR3 totals 14 residues. CDR3 amino acids: CASMTSLNTGELFF. DNA of the CDR3: TGTGCCAGCATGACTAGCTTGAACACCGGGGAGCTGTTTTTT.

The table lists this clonotype with a few counts. The CDR3 region is CASSLRRGGEKLFF. In DNA form, the CDR3 reads TGTGCCAGCAGTCTCCGAAGGGGGGGAGAAAAACTGTTTTTT. The rearrangement joins TRBV6-5 to TRBJ1-4; a possible D gene is TRBD1 (6 bases). Trimming pared 5 bases from V and 8 bases from J, leaving 15 bases between. Germline V CDR1 and CDR2: MNHEY, SVGAGI. This CDR3 is 14 amino acids long.

The chain has TRBV10-3 and TRBJ2-1; a weak D match, TRBD2 (5 bases). The CDR3 length is 13 residues. Trimming took off 2 bases at V and 4 bases at J, with 6 bases between the two ends. The germline V gene has CDR1 ENHRY and CDR2 SYGVKD. In nucleotides, the CDR3 is TGTGCCATCAGTGAGGACTATTACAATGAGCAGTTCTTC. Translation: CAISEDYYNEQFF.